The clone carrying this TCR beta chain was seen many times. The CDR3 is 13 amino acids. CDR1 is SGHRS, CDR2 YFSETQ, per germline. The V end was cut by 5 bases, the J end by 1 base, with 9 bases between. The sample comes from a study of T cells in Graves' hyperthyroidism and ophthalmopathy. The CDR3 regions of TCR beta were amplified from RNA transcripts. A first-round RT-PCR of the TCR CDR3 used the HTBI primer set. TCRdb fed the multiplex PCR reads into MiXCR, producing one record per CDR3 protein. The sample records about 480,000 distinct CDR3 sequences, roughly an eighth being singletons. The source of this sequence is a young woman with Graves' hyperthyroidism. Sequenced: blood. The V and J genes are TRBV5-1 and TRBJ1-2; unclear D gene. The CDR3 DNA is TGCGCCAGCAGTGACCCGAATAACTATGGCTACACCTTC. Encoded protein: CASSDPNNYGYTF.